These 16 T cell receptor beta chains came from one sample sequenced in a study of human T cells and chemical hapten exposure. One entry per CDR3 protein, called by TCRdb with MiXCR from the RACE reads. The repertoire holds over 300,000 distinct CDR3 sequences, with 5.1% as singletons. Noted time point: pre-sensitization, week 0. Treatment in this sample: therapeutic diphenylcyclopropenone sensitization with weekly scalp DPC. This material consisted of whole blood, taken in connection with sensitization to the hapten diphenylcyclopropenone (DPC). The receptors were gathered from a woman aged 45 to 65 with alopecia areata. Some clones in this sample may be carry-over from other donors' samples.

The chain employs TRBV9 and TRBJ2-4, with D uncertain. This CDR3 has 16 amino acids. Trimming pared 0 bases from V and 3 bases from J, leaving 13 bases between. Germline CDR1 and CDR2: SGDLS and YYNGEE. As DNA, the CDR3 is TGTGCCAGCAGCGTAGAGGGTAGCTACGGCAAAAACATTCAGTACTTC. As protein: CASSVEGSYGKNIQYF. Together with reference TRBV9 and TRBJ2-4, the CDR3 gives the full variable domain: DSGVTQTPKHLITATGQRVTLRCSPRSGDLSVYWYQQSLDQGLQFLIQYYNGEERAKGNILERFSAQQFPDLHSELNLSSLELGDSALYFCASSVEGSYGKNIQYFGAGTRLSVL.

In this sample, this clonotype turned up many times. The chain has TRBV20-1 and TRBJ1-5; D unclear. CDR3 length: 15 amino acids. The V gene lost 1 base and the J gene lost 0 bases, with 10 bases spanning the gap. Germline V lookup: CDR1 DFQATT, CDR2 SNEGSKA (reference sequence). This CDR3 reads CSARGDMISNQPQHF. CDR3 bases: TGCAGTGCTAGAGGCGACATGATTAGCAATCAGCCCCAGCATTTT.

This clonotype has a count of ten or more. The V call is TRBV20-1, the J call TRBJ2-1; 10 positions agree with TRBD2. CDR3 length: 15 amino acids. The V segment lost 8 bases and the J segment 5 bases; nucleotides outside the gene matches: 12. CDR1 is DFQATT, CDR2 SNEGSKA, per germline (reference sequence). The CDR3 spells CSTTTSGQAHNEQFF. CDR3 nucleotides: TGCAGTACAACGACTAGCGGGCAAGCCCACAATGAGCAGTTCTTC.

This clonotype was found a few times. The chain carries TRBV30 and TRBJ2-5; D gene uncertain. CDR1 and CDR2 (germline): GTSNPN, SVGIG (reference sequence). Trimming left V 5 bases short and J 1 base short, with 5 bases between. The CDR3 totals 11 residues. DNA of the CDR3: TGTGCCTGGGGGGTCCAAGAGACCCAGTACTTC. Its protein is CAWGVQETQYF.

The V call is TRBV3-1, the J call TRBJ2-3; D unresolved. CDR3 length: 15 residues. Germline V lookup: CDR1 LGHDT, CDR2 YNNKEL (reference sequence). The germline V and J ends were trimmed by 1 base and 3 bases, with 11 bases remaining between them. The CDR3 region is CASSQVKGITDTQYF. The CDR3 nucleotides read TGTGCCAGCAGCCAAGTGAAAGGAATTACAGATACGCAGTATTTT.

In its sample, this clonotype was seen many times. The chain is built from TRBV6-5 and TRBJ2-5; D is ambiguous. Germline assignment: CDR1 MNHEY and CDR2 SVGAGI. V was pared by 9 bases and J by 0 bases, with 14 bases between. The CDR3 is made up of 14 amino acids. The CDR3: CASYGSKYQETQYF. CDR3 nucleotide sequence: TGTGCCAGTTATGGCTCCAAGTACCAAGAGACCCAGTACTTC.

In regard to this clonotype: Compared with germline, one end of the junction differs, possibly owing to a read error. The rearrangement uses TRBV6-5 and TRBJ2-3; no firm D call. Matching the DNA end better, TRBJ1-5 makes the J call doubtful. Germline CDR1 and CDR2: MNHEY and SVGAGI. The CDR3 loop spans 13 amino acids. CDR3 loop: CACSYWAADTQHF. The DNA for the CDR3 is TGTGCCTGCAGTTATTGGGCGGCGGATACGCAGCATTTT.

In this sample, this clonotype turned up a few times. The rearrangement uses TRBV6-2 or TRBV6-3 and TRBJ2-3; possibly TRBD2 for D (6 bases). Trimming took 5 bases from V and 2 from J, leaving 17 bases between them. From germline, CDR1 is MNHEY and CDR2 SVGEGT. CDR3 size: 16 residues. CDR3 loop: CASSPAMGGATDTQYF. In DNA, the CDR3 is TGTGCCAGCAGTCCGGCGATGGGGGGAGCCACAGATACGCAGTATTTT.

This clonotype came up many times. The V gene is TRBV7-8, the J gene TRBJ1-6; D not resolved. V was pared by 1 base and J by 7 bases, with 11 bases between. Germline CDR1 SGHVS, CDR2 FQNEAQ. The CDR3 loop spans 15 amino acids. The CDR3 DNA sequence: TGTGCCAGCAGCTTAGACTCGGTGGGAAATTCACCCCTCCACTTT. Its translation is CASSLDSVGNSPLHF. Variable domain in full (rest from reference TRBV7-8 and TRBJ1-6): GAGVSQSPRYKVAKRGQDVALRCDPISGHVSLFWYQQALGQGPEFLTYFQNEAQLDKSGLPSDRFFAERPEGSVSTLKIQRTQQEDSAVYLCASSLDSVGNSPLHFGNGTRLTVT.

The chain employs TRBV7-2 and TRBJ1-1, with a tentative D call TRBD1 (6 bases). The germline gives CDR1 SGHTA, CDR2 FQGNSA. Trimming left V 3 bases short and J 0 bases short, with 17 bases between. The CDR3 is 17 residues long. The CDR3 bases are TGTGCCAGCAGCTTGTACTCAGGGGCGAGATTGAACACTGAAGCTTTCTTT. Encoded protein: CASSLYSGARLNTEAFF.

In its sample, this clonotype was seen many times. The CDR3 DNA reads as TGTGCCAGCAGCCAAGATACGGACACTGAAGCTTTCTTT. It specifies CASSQDTDTEAFF. The chain combines TRBV4-2 with TRBJ1-1; unclear D gene. This CDR3 is built from 13 residues. In germline, CDR1 is LGHNA, CDR2 YNFKEQ. With 0 bases removed from V and 3 bases from J, the gap between germline ends came to 5 bases.

Of note for this clonotype: This sequence may be a read error, since a much larger clone differs from it by one base. This rearrangement joins TRBV29-1 to TRBJ2-3; a possible D gene is TRBD1 (5 bases). Germline V CDR1 and CDR2: SQVTM, ANQGSEA. This CDR3 comprises 13 residues. The CDR3 spells CSVLPGSIDTHYF. The CDR3 DNA is TGCAGCGTGCTCCCAGGGTCGATAGATACGCATTATTTT.

This chain joins TRBV3-1 and TRBJ2-3; tentatively, D is TRBD2 (5 bases). V was trimmed by 8 bases and J by 3 bases, leaving 9 bases between them. This CDR3 region has 12 residues. The germline CDR1 and CDR2 sequences are LGHDT and YNNKEL (reference sequence). CDR3 in amino acids: CASGRLTDTQYF. The CDR3 DNA reads TGTGCCAGCGGGAGACTAACAGATACGCAGTATTTT.

In this sample, this clonotype turned up many times. This chain uses TRBV9 with TRBJ1-6; D uncertain. The germline V and J ends were trimmed by 4 bases and 11 bases, with 13 bases remaining between them. Germline V gene data show CDR1 as SGDLS and CDR2 as YYNGEE. The CDR3 consists of 13 residues. CDR3 DNA: TGTGCCAGCAGCCCCTCCTTTGCGGCACCCCTCCACTTT. Protein sequence: CASSPSFAAPLHF.

This clonotype was counted ten times or more. The chain recombines TRBV12-3 or TRBV12-4 with TRBJ1-6, with TRBD1 as a possible D gene (5 bases). The CDR3 length is 16 residues. V lost 3 bases and J 0 bases, leaving 9 bases between the germline ends. CDR3 amino acids: CASSFWGSSYNSPLHF. The CDR3 nucleotides read TGTGCCAGCAGTTTTTGGGGGAGCTCCTATAATTCACCCCTCCACTTT.

In its sample, this clonotype was seen a few times. This rearrangement joins TRBV5-1 to TRBJ1-2; the D gene is possibly TRBD1 (6 bases). Germline V gene data show CDR1 as SGHRS and CDR2 as YFSETQ. V shed 0 bases and J shed 6 bases, with 12 bases lying between them. The CDR3 spans 14 residues. CDR3 protein: CASSLEWTEDGYTF. The CDR3 coding sequence is TGCGCCAGCAGCTTGGAATGGACAGAGGATGGCTACACCTTC.